This is a list of T cell receptor beta chains from one sample in a study of blood T cell repertoires in COVID-19. Sequencing used immunoSEQ multiplex PCR; TCRdb keeps in-frame clones, though not all of them. This table holds 110,000 to 150,000 clones, roughly 86% found once. Input material: peripheral blood. These receptor sequences come from a man in his 70s with acute or convalescent COVID-19. The CDR3 runs from the conserved cysteine through the conserved F or W. The D gene is left open where the match is weak. Rows may omit the clone size; those that give it use once, few, many or a size class.

D: NA; length: 13; V: TRBV19; J: TRBJ1-5; size: NA; DNA: TGTGCCAGTATGGACAGACCCAATCAGCCCCAGCATTTT; CDR3: CASMDRPNQPQHF
D: TRBD1; length: 18; V: TRBV2; J: TRBJ2-4; size: NA; DNA: TGTGCCAGCAGTGACGGACAGGGGATAAGGTCAGCCAAAAACATTCAGTACTTC; CDR3: CASSDGQGIRSAKNIQYF
D: TRBD1; length: 14; V: TRBV27; J: TRBJ1-4; size: NA; DNA: TGTGCCAGCAGTCTGGGACAGGGCGATGAAAAACTGTTTTTT; CDR3: CASSLGQGDEKLFF
D: NA; length: 16; V: TRBV4-2; J: TRBJ1-2; size: NA; DNA: TGTGCCAGCAGCCAAGAAGCCCTGGGAGGGGGCTATGGCTACACCTTC; CDR3: CASSQEALGGGYGYTF
D: TRBD2; length: 14; V: TRBV11-3; J: TRBJ2-7; size: once; DNA: TGTGCCGATCCAGACGTAGCGGGACCTTACGAGCAGTACTTC; CDR3: CADPDVAGPYEQYF
D: TRBD1; length: 15; V: TRBV25-1; J: TRBJ2-3; size: NA; DNA: TGTGCCAGCAGTGAATCAGGAACAGGGGGGGATACGCAGTATTTT; CDR3: CASSESGTGGDTQYF
D: TRBD1; length: 16; V: TRBV10-3; J: TRBJ2-3; size: NA; DNA: TGTGCCATCAGTGATTCCGGGACAGGGGAGTCGAATACGCAGTATTTT; CDR3: CAISDSGTGESNTQYF
D: NA; length: 15; V: TRBV5-1; J: TRBJ2-7; size: NA; DNA: TGCGCCAGCAGCTTGGATGCGGGGACGAGATACGAGCAGTACTTC; CDR3: CASSLDAGTRYEQYF
D: TRBD1; length: 16; V: TRBV5-4; J: TRBJ1-2; size: NA; DNA: TGTGCCAGCAGGATGGGGGGACAGCAGGCTAACTATGGCTACACCTTC; CDR3: CASRMGGQQANYGYTF
D: NA; length: 17; V: TRBV4-2; J: TRBJ2-4; size: NA; DNA: TGTGCCAGCAGCCGATCCTCCGGGAACCTAGCCAAAAACATTCAGTACTTC; CDR3: CASSRSSGNLAKNIQYF
D: NA; length: 15; V: TRBV19; J: TRBJ1-6; size: NA; DNA: TGTGCCAGTAGTTACCCAGGGACCTATAATTCACCCCTCCACTTT; CDR3: CASSYPGTYNSPLHF
D: NA; length: 15; V: TRBV15; J: TRBJ2-3; size: once; DNA: TGTGCCACCAGCAGAGAGGGAGAGGGAACAGATACGCAGTATTTT; CDR3: CATSREGEGTDTQYF
D: TRBD1; length: 15; V: TRBV7-9; J: TRBJ1-5; size: NA; DNA: TGTGCCAGCAGCTTGGACAGGGTTAGCAATCAGCCCCAGCATTTT; CDR3: CASSLDRVSNQPQHF
D: NA; length: 12; V: TRBV28; J: TRBJ2-5; size: NA; DNA: TGTGCCACCGGGGTGGGATTAGAGACCCAGTACTTC; CDR3: CATGVGLETQYF
D: NA; length: 11; V: TRBV2; J: TRBJ2-7; size: NA; DNA: TGTGCCAGCACCCAGATCTACGAGCAGTACTTC; CDR3: CASTQIYEQYF